These T cell receptor beta chains were read from a single sample in a study of Graves' ophthalmopathy and Graves' hyperthyroidism. TCRdb reprocessed the multiplex PCR reads via MiXCR and lists one record per CDR3 protein. This sample has hundreds of thousands of distinct CDR3 sequences, with approximately 21% found just once. Sequencing used peripheral blood. All receptors derive from a woman aged 18-35 years with stable Graves' hyperthyroidism. Some clones in this sample may be carry-over from other donors' samples. The CDR3 runs from the conserved cysteine through the conserved F or W. D genes are given only for firm matches. Size tells how often a clone was seen (once, few, many) or the class of an expanded clone, and some rows leave it out.

J,D,size,V,CDR3,DNA
TRBJ2-7,TRBD2,many,TRBV27,CASSLPGLAASSYEQYF,TGTGCCAGCAGTTTACCCGGACTAGCGGCAAGCTCCTACGAGCAGTACTTC
TRBJ2-2,-,many,TRBV5-1,CASSLIEYTGELFF,TGCGCCAGCAGCTTAATAGAGTACACCGGGGAGCTGTTTTTT
TRBJ2-7,TRBD2,many,TRBV6-5,CASSYSLAGVYEQYF,TGTGCCAGCAGTTACTCCCTAGCGGGAGTCTACGAGCAGTACTTC
TRBJ1-2,TRBD1,few,TRBV9,CASTDDRGYGYTF,TGTGCCAGCACCGACGACAGGGGCTATGGCTACACCTTC
TRBJ2-7,-,-,TRBV27,CASSLMGPKEQYF,TGTGCCAGCAGTTTAATGGGTCCAAAGGAGCAGTACTTC
TRBJ1-5,TRBD1,many,TRBV2,CASTDRTGGNQPQHF,TGTGCCAGCACCGATAGGACAGGGGGGAATCAGCCCCAGCATTTT
TRBJ1-2,TRBD1,-,TRBV30,CAWSLQGAIDGYTF,TGTGCCTGGAGCCTACAGGGGGCTATAGATGGCTACACCTTC
TRBJ1-2,-,many,TRBV12-3/TRBV12-4,CASSRGTRIGYTF,TGTGCCAGCAGTAGGGGGACGAGAATCGGCTACACCTTC
TRBJ1-1,-,-,TRBV6-4,CASSPHNNEAFF,TGTGCCAGCAGTCCTCATAACAATGAAGCTTTCTTT
TRBJ2-5,-,-,TRBV12-3/TRBV12-4,CASSITRGSETQYF,TGTGCCAGCAGTATCACCCGGGGGTCGGAGACCCAGTACTTC
TRBJ2-3,-,few,TRBV18,CASSPLGIPTDTQYF,TGTGCCAGCTCACCACTGGGGATCCCCACAGATACGCAGTATTTT
TRBJ2-7,-,few,TRBV6-5,CASSYGQGSSYEQYF,TGTGCCAGCAGTTACGGCCAGGGAAGCTCCTACGAGCAGTACTTC
TRBJ1-2,-,many,TRBV12-3/TRBV12-4,CASRGGAYGYTF,TGTGCCAGCAGAGGGGGGGCTTATGGCTACACCTTC
TRBJ2-4,TRBD2,many,TRBV30,CAWSVSGGLGIQYF,TGTGCCTGGAGTGTATCGGGGGGTCTCGGCATTCAGTACTTC
TRBJ1-5,-,-,TRBV30,CAWSSRVNQPQHF,TGTGCCTGGAGTAGCAGGGTCAATCAGCCCCAGCATTTT
TRBJ1-6,-,many,TRBV11-2,CASSLAGDYNSPLHF,TGTGCCAGCAGCTTGGCCGGAGACTATAATTCACCCCTCCACTTT
TRBJ1-6,-,many,TRBV7-9,CASSLADSNSPLHF,TGTGCCAGCAGCTTAGCGGACAGCAATTCACCCCTCCACTTT
TRBJ1-2,-,-,TRBV2,CASSRGPMGYTF,TGTGCCAGCAGTCGGGGCCCGATGGGCTACACCTTC
TRBJ1-2,-,many,TRBV25-1,CASSDREAVNYGYTF,TGTGCCAGCAGTGACAGGGAAGCTGTAAACTATGGCTACACCTTC
TRBJ1-1,-,few,TRBV15,CATSRAGATEAFF,TGTGCCACCAGCAGAGCGGGTGCGACTGAAGCTTTCTTT
TRBJ2-7,-,many,TRBV20-1,CSASKPSGIYEQYF,TGCAGTGCTTCGAAGCCTAGTGGGATCTACGAGCAGTACTTC
TRBJ2-6,-,many,TRBV12-3/TRBV12-4,CASSLDVLTF,TGTGCCAGCAGTTTGGACGTCCTGACTTTC
TRBJ1-1,-,-,TRBV6-2/TRBV6-3,CASSPPGSGRAEAFF,TGTGCCAGCAGTCCTCCCGGGAGTGGTAGGGCTGAAGCTTTCTTT
TRBJ1-5,-,-,TRBV6-1,CASGGGRNQPQHF,TGTGCCAGCGGTGGGGGACGCAATCAGCCCCAGCATTTT
TRBJ2-4,-,-,TRBV5-1,CASSHGDTTKNIKYF,TGCGCCAGCAGCCACGGAGACACGACCAAAAACATTAAGTACTTC
TRBJ2-2,-,many,TRBV12-3/TRBV12-4,CASSQGKGVTGELFF,TGTGCCAGCTCCCAGGGAAAGGGCGTCACCGGGGAGCTGTTTTTT
TRBJ2-6,-,few,TRBV6-2/TRBV6-3,CASSSGPGANVLTF,TGTGCCAGCAGTTCAGGGCCTGGGGCCAACGTCCTGACTTTC
TRBJ2-6,-,many,TRBV12-3/TRBV12-4,CASSYGGGQGGGANVLTF,TGTGCCAGCAGCTACGGGGGGGGACAGGGCGGTGGGGCCAACGTCCTGACTTTC
TRBJ2-5,-,-,TRBV28,CASIGGNREFGTQYF,TGTGCCAGCATCGGCGGAAACAGGGAATTTGGGACCCAGTACTTC
TRBJ2-7,-,many,TRBV2,CASSKGQGRHEQYF,TGTGCCAGCAGCAAGGGTCAGGGTCGCCACGAGCAGTACTTC
TRBJ2-3,-,-,TRBV6-1,CASSEGRGLTDTQYF,TGTGCCAGCAGTGAAGGGAGGGGACTCACAGATACGCAGTATTTT
TRBJ1-5,TRBD1,-,TRBV4-1,CASSQEWDSSLQPQHF,TGCGCCAGCAGCCAAGAATGGGACAGCTCGTTGCAGCCCCAGCATTTT
TRBJ1-5,-,-,TRBV6-1,CASGHGTFGQPQHF,TGTGCCAGCGGCCACGGAACCTTCGGGCAGCCCCAGCATTTT
TRBJ2-7,TRBD2,many,TRBV6-5,CASSYWTSGGSRYEQYF,TGTGCCAGCAGTTATTGGACTAGCGGGGGGTCCAGGTACGAGCAGTACTTC
TRBJ2-5,TRBD1,few,TRBV6-1,CASSEWDRGRVTQYF,TGTGCCAGCAGTGAATGGGACAGGGGGCGTGTGACCCAGTACTTC
TRBJ2-2,TRBD2,many,TRBV28,CASSLLAGDNTGELFF,TGTGCCAGCAGTTTACTAGCGGGAGATAACACCGGGGAGCTGTTTTTT
TRBJ2-7,-,many,TRBV6-2/TRBV6-3,CASSYLGNGNEQYF,TGTGCCAGCAGTTACTTAGGGAACGGTAACGAGCAGTACTTC
TRBJ1-1,TRBD1,-,TRBV12-3/TRBV12-4,CASSFWPRDRGQNTEAFF,TGTGCCAGCAGTTTTTGGCCCCGGGACAGGGGGCAGAACACTGAAGCTTTCTTT
TRBJ2-7,TRBD2,many,TRBV6-2/TRBV6-3,CASSYSGLAGGQFSYEQYF,TGTGCCAGCAGTTACTCTGGACTAGCGGGAGGCCAATTCTCCTACGAGCAGTACTTC
TRBJ1-5,TRBD1,few,TRBV7-9,CASSLSGGPQHF,TGTGCCAGCAGCTTATCAGGGGGGCCCCAGCATTTT
TRBJ1-2,-,-,TRBV12-3/TRBV12-4,CASSFSSDFYGYTF,TGTGCCAGCAGTTTCTCGTCCGACTTCTATGGCTACACCTTC
TRBJ1-1,-,many,TRBV6-5,CASSYSPGSTEAFF,TGTGCCAGCAGTTACTCGCCAGGGAGTACTGAAGCTTTCTTT
TRBJ2-7,-,-,TRBV9,CASSARDGPYEQYF,TGTGCCAGCAGCGCTAGGGACGGCCCCTACGAGCAGTACTTC
TRBJ2-7,TRBD2,many,TRBV7-3,CASSLTGGTIYEQYF,TGTGCCAGCAGCTTAACGGGGGGGACCATATACGAGCAGTACTTC
TRBJ2-7,-,-,TRBV11-1,CASSLARREAYEQYF,TGTGCCAGCAGCTTAGCGCGTAGGGAGGCCTACGAGCAGTACTTC
TRBJ2-2,TRBD2,many,TRBV9,CASSVGSGANTGELFF,TGTGCCAGCAGCGTAGGGAGCGGGGCGAACACCGGGGAGCTGTTTTTT
TRBJ1-1,-,-,TRBV12-3/TRBV12-4,CASADRNTEAFF,TGTGCCTCAGCGGACAGAAACACTGAAGCTTTCTTT
TRBJ2-5,TRBD2,-,TRBV6-2/TRBV6-3,CASSWEGMETQYF,TGTGCCAGCAGTTGGGAGGGTATGGAGACCCAGTACTTC
TRBJ1-1,TRBD1,-,TRBV11-2,CASSLDRTDRDGMKTEAFF,TGTGCCAGCAGCTTAGATCGAACGGACAGGGATGGAATGAAGACTGAAGCTTTCTTT
TRBJ2-2,-,few,TRBV28,CASFSPTNTGELFF,TGTGCCAGCTTTTCACCTACGAACACCGGGGAGCTGTTTTTT
TRBJ1-1,-,many,TRBV20-1,CSAQSGTHTEAFF,TGCAGTGCTCAGTCCGGGACGCACACTGAAGCTTTCTTT
TRBJ2-7,-,-,TRBV28,CASSHTPGKHEQYF,TGTGCCAGCAGCCACACCCCAGGGAAGCACGAGCAGTACTTC
TRBJ1-1,-,many,TRBV28,CASSLYPKGATEAFF,TGTGCCAGCAGTTTATATCCAAAGGGCGCCACTGAAGCTTTCTTT
TRBJ2-7,-,many,TRBV6-1,CASSEAGTPEQYF,TGTGCCAGCAGTGAAGCCGGGACACCCGAGCAGTACTTC
TRBJ2-5,TRBD1,-,TRBV7-8,CASSFPGQGTDTQYF,TGTGCCAGCAGTTTCCCGGGACAGGGAACAGATACCCAGTACTTC
TRBJ1-2,-,-,TRBV12-3/TRBV12-4,CATSTQAGANYGYTF,TGTGCCACCTCTACTCAAGCGGGGGCCAACTATGGCTACACCTTC
TRBJ2-2,-,many,TRBV29-1,CSVLGRTNTGELFF,TGCAGCGTTCTCGGGAGAACGAACACCGGGGAGCTGTTTTTT
TRBJ1-5,TRBD1,many,TRBV6-1,CASSEQGQGGQPQHF,TGTGCCAGCAGTGAACAGGGACAGGGTGGTCAGCCCCAGCATTTT
TRBJ1-5,TRBD1,-,TRBV4-2,CASSHRGAYGNQPQHF,TGTGCCAGCAGCCACAGGGGGGCCTACGGCAATCAGCCCCAGCATTTT
TRBJ1-6,TRBD1,few,TRBV7-2,CASSLTGEVSYNSPLHF,TGTGCCAGCAGCTTGACAGGGGAGGTATCCTATAATTCACCCCTCCACTTT